Below, 21 T cell receptor beta chains from the same sample are listed, as sequenced in a study of T-cell reconstitution after alpha-beta-depleted transplantation in children. Unique molecular identifiers were incorporated during preparation of the TCRbeta library. TCRdb reprocessed the PCR reads with MiXCR, giving one entry per CDR3 protein. The table lists more than 85,000 distinct CDR3 sequences, approximately 10% of them singletons. This specimen consisted of PBMCs from the stem cell graft donor, obtained from the stem cell graft. These receptor sequences come from a human donor who donated a stem cell graft to a child with acute lymphoblastic leukemia.

At least ten counts were recorded for this clonotype. The chain joins TRBV12-3 or TRBV12-4 to TRBJ2-3, with TRBD1 matching 7 bases. The junction had 10 bases not matched to a gene; V was cut back by 6 bases and J by 1 base. The CDR3 totals 16 residues. CDR3 coding DNA: TGTGCCAGCAGCTCAGGGAAAGGGGGCGGCACAGATACGCAGTATTTT. Protein product: CASSSGKGGGTDTQYF.

V and J are TRBV6-2 or TRBV6-3 and TRBJ2-1, with 12 bases identical to TRBD1. With 5 bases clipped from V and 7 bases from J, the junction kept 12 bases outside the gene matches. The CDR3 spans 17 residues. Germline V gene sequence: CDR1 MNHEY, CDR2 SVGEGT. CDR3 nucleotides: TGTGCCAGCAGTCCCCGAAAGGGACAGGGGGCGGGTAATGAGCAGTTCTTC. Translation gives CASSPRKGQGAGNEQFF.

This clonotype was found many times. The chain combines TRBV5-1 with TRBJ2-5, with TRBD1 as a possible D gene (6 bases). Germline CDR1 is SGHRS and CDR2 is YFSETQ. Trimming took off 0 bases at V and 0 bases at J, with 12 bases between the two ends. The CDR3 totals 16 residues. In DNA, the CDR3 is TGCGCCAGCAGCTTGGGAACGAGACAGGACCAAGAGACCCAGTACTTC. It encodes CASSLGTRQDQETQYF.

Many counts were recorded for this clonotype. The V call is TRBV6-1, the J call TRBJ1-1; D is ambiguous. Germline values: CDR1 MNHNS, CDR2 SASEGT. Trimming left V 5 bases short and J 1 base short, with 11 bases between. The CDR3 extends over 14 amino acids. DNA of the CDR3: TGTGCCAGCAGTCCGACACGGGCGAACACTGAAGCTTTCTTT. Translating gives CASSPTRANTEAFF.

This clonotype occurred many times. The chain couples TRBV27 to TRBJ2-7; D gene uncertain. Germline V CDR1 and CDR2: MNHEY, SMNVEV (reference sequence). CDR3 length: 13 residues. The germline V and J ends were trimmed by 4 bases and 5 bases, with 12 bases remaining between them. The CDR3 DNA follows: TGTGCCAGCAGTTATGCTGGCGGAGACGAGCAGTACTTC. It specifies CASSYAGGDEQYF.

In its sample, this clonotype was seen many times. This chain joins TRBV4-1 and TRBJ2-1, with 14 positions matching TRBD2. V shed 4 bases, J shed 10 bases, and the junction held 9 bases outside the gene matches. Germline V gene data show CDR1 as MGHRA and CDR2 as YSYEKL. The CDR3 is made up of 16 amino acids. CDR3: CASSPGTSGSYHEQFF. CDR3 nucleotides: TGCGCCAGCAGCCCGGGGACTAGCGGGAGCTACCACGAGCAGTTCTTC.

This clonotype was observed many times. The chain links TRBV5-1 to TRBJ2-5; D is unresolved. The CDR3 totals 12 residues. V shed 0 bases and J shed 5 bases, with 5 bases lying between them. Germline V gene sequence: CDR1 SGHRS, CDR2 YFSETQ. The CDR3 region is CASSLDGETQYF. CDR3 in DNA: TGCGCCAGCAGCTTGGACGGGGAGACCCAGTACTTC.

This clonotype is a singleton in its sample. In DNA, the CDR3 is TGTGCCAGCAGCTACCCCCGGCAGGGGGGGTTCTACGAGCAGTACTTC. As protein: CASSYPRQGGFYEQYF. This sequence joins TRBV5-4 and TRBJ2-7; D may correspond to TRBD1 or TRBD2 (7 bases each). The CDR3 is 16 amino acids. V gave up 3 bases and J gave up 3 bases, with 19 bases separating them. Per germline, CDR1 SGHNT and CDR2 YYREEE (reference sequence).

This clonotype has at least ten counts. CDR3 bases: TGTGCCAGCAGTACCCTGCGTCGGCCCCAGCATTTT. This translates into CASSTLRRPQHF. The chain combines TRBV6-2 or TRBV6-3 with TRBJ1-5; D is unresolved. The V gene lost 5 bases and the J gene lost 9 bases, with 11 bases spanning the gap. The CDR3 extends over 12 amino acids. The germline CDR1 and CDR2 sequences are MNHEY and SVGEGT.

DNA of the CDR3: TGCAGTGCTAGAGCTTTGACAGGGGTGATCACTGAAGCTTTCTTT. This translates into CSARALTGVITEAFF. This sequence joins TRBV20-1 and TRBJ1-1; 8 nucleotides align to TRBD1. This CDR3 is built from 15 residues. CDR1 is DFQATT and CDR2 is SNEGSKA in the germline V gene (reference sequence). After removal of 1 base from V and 4 bases from J, the junction contained 8 bases not matched to a gene.

This clonotype was detected ten times or more. The chain couples TRBV2 to TRBJ2-5; D might be TRBD1 (6 bases). Germline CDR1 SNHLY, CDR2 FYNNEI. This CDR3 spans 14 amino acids. V was trimmed by 9 bases and J by 2 bases, leaving 16 bases between them. In DNA form, the CDR3 reads TGTGCCAGTCTCGACAGGAATTCTCAAGAGACCCAGTACTTC. As protein: CASLDRNSQETQYF. The complete variable domain, with remaining parts taken from reference TRBV2 and TRBJ2-5, reads EPEVTQTPSHQVTQMGQEVILRCVPISNHLYFYWYRQILGQKVEFLVSFYNNEISEKSEIFDDQFSVERPDGSNFTLKIRSTKLEDSAMYFCASLDRNSQETQYFGPGTRLLVL.

The genes are TRBV7-2 and TRBJ2-2; possible D gene TRBD2, 5 bases. The V gene's germline CDR1 is SGHTA and CDR2 FQGNSA. V was clipped by 5 bases and J by 7 bases, with 17 bases between them. The CDR3 covers 15 residues. The CDR3 region is CASSPSSTSYGELFF. As DNA, the CDR3 is TGTGCCAGCAGCCCTTCCTCCACTAGTTACGGGGAGCTGTTTTTT.

This clonotype was seen at least ten times. An end of the junction does not agree with germline; a read error may underlie this. The chain has TRBV10-3 and TRBJ2-6; tentative D call: TRBD1 (6 bases). From germline, CDR1 is ENHRY and CDR2 SYGVKD. This CDR3 contains 17 residues. The CDR3 region is CAISESAGASGANGLTF. For the CDR3, the DNA is TGTGCCATCAGTGAGTCGGCAGGGGCCTCTGGGGCCAACGGCCTGACTTTC.

This clonotype was seen many times. The chain uses TRBV29-1 and TRBJ2-7, with TRBD1 matching over 9 bases. Germline V gives CDR1 SQVTM, CDR2 ANQGSEA. The CDR3 loop spans 12 amino acids. The V segment lost 7 bases and the J segment 2 bases; nucleotides outside the gene matches: 3. CDR3 DNA: TGCAGCGGGGGGGACAGGGCCTACGAGCAGTACTTC. Residues: CSGGDRAYEQYF.

This clonotype was seen at least ten times. The rearrangement joins TRBV5-1 to TRBJ2-1, with D possibly matching TRBD2 (5 bases). CDR1 is SGHRS and CDR2 is YFSETQ in the germline V gene. This CDR3 contains 11 residues. V gave up 3 bases and J gave up 7 bases, with 5 bases separating them. CDR3 in DNA: TGCGCCAGCAGCTGGAGGAATGAGCAGTTCTTC. Its translation: CASSWRNEQFF. Full variable domain (missing parts from reference TRBV5-1 and TRBJ2-1): KAGVTQTPRYLIKTRGQQVTLSCSPISGHRSVSWYQQTPGQGLQFLFEYFSETQRNKGNFPGRFSGRQFSNSRSEMNVSTLELGDSALYLCASSWRNEQFFGPGTRLTVL.

This clonotype has at least ten counts. This chain uses TRBV4-3 with TRBJ1-1; TRBD1 is a possible D gene (5 bases). This CDR3 has 13 amino acids. Germline CDR1 reads LGHNA; CDR2 reads YSLEER. V was shortened by 7 bases and J by 3 bases, with 12 bases between the two germline ends. CDR3 amino acids: CASTGQLYTEAFF. Here the CDR3 DNA reads TGCGCCAGCACAGGGCAGCTGTACACTGAAGCTTTCTTT.

The chain uses TRBV20-1 and TRBJ2-1; the D is unclear. Trimming left V 4 bases short and J 0 bases short, with 10 bases between. The CDR3 contains 14 residues. Per germline, CDR1 DFQATT and CDR2 SNEGSKA (reference sequence). The CDR3 nucleotides read TGCAGTGCTACTCACAAAAGCTCCTACAATGAGCAGTTCTTC. Amino acid sequence: CSATHKSSYNEQFF.

This clonotype appeared many times. The V and J genes are TRBV7-2 and TRBJ1-6, with D uncertain. Trimming cost V 2 bases and J 5 bases, with 7 bases left between them. CDR1 and CDR2 (germline): SGHTA, FQGNSA. CDR3 length: 14 residues. CDR3 sequence: CASSLPGDNSPLHF. For the CDR3, the DNA is TGTGCCAGCAGCTTACCCGGGGATAATTCACCCCTCCACTTT. The full variable domain, in which reference TRBV7-2 and TRBJ1-6 provide the parts outside the CDR3, is GAGVSQSPSNKVTEKGKDVELRCDPISGHTALYWYRQSLGQGLEFLIYFQGNSAPDKSGLPSDRFSAERTGGSVSTLTIQRTQQEDSAVYLCASSLPGDNSPLHFGNGTRLTVT.

This clonotype was recorded at least ten times. The V gene is TRBV5-1, the J gene TRBJ2-4, with 7 bases fitting TRBD2. The CDR3 runs to 16 residues. Germline trimming cut 3 bases from V and 0 bases from J; bases unmatched to any gene: 6. The germline V gene has CDR1 SGHRS and CDR2 YFSETQ. This CDR3 is CASSWGGETAKNIQYF. Here the CDR3 DNA reads TGCGCCAGCAGCTGGGGAGGGGAGACAGCCAAAAACATTCAGTACTTC.

This clonotype was recorded at least ten times. The chain links TRBV7-9 to TRBJ1-1, with D perhaps TRBD1 (6 bases). The length of the CDR3 is 15 residues. V was cut by 5 bases and J by 1 base, with 14 bases left in between. The germline gives CDR1 SEHNR, CDR2 FQNEAQ (reference sequence). CDR3 loop: CASSIGMTGNTEAFF. In nucleotides, the CDR3 is TGTGCCAGCAGCATTGGAATGACAGGGAACACTGAAGCTTTCTTT.

This clonotype was seen at least ten times. This chain links TRBV14 with TRBJ2-1; D not resolved. The ends were cut back, 3 bases at V and 10 bases at J, with 13 bases in the middle. CDR1 is SGHDN and CDR2 is FVKESK in the germline V gene. CDR3 size: 13 residues. The chain's CDR3 is CASSHPRAREQFF. The CDR3 coding sequence is TGTGCCAGCAGCCATCCCCGCGCCAGAGAGCAGTTCTTC.